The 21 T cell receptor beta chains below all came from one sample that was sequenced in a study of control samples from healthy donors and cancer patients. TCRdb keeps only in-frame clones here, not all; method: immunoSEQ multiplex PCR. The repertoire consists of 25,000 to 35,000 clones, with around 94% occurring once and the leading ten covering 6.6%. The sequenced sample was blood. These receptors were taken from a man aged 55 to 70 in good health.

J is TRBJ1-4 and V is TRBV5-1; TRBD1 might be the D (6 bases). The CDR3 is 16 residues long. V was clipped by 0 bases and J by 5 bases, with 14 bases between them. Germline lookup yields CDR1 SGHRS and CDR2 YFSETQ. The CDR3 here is CASSLALRGVNEKLFF. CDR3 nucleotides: TGCGCCAGCAGCTTGGCCCTCAGGGGAGTGAATGAAAAACTGTTTTTT. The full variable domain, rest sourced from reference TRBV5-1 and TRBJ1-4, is KAGVTQTPRYLIKTRGQQVTLSCSPISGHRSVSWYQQTPGQGLQFLFEYFSETQRNKGNFPGRFSGRQFSNSRSEMNVSTLELGDSALYLCASSLALRGVNEKLFFGSGTQLSVL.

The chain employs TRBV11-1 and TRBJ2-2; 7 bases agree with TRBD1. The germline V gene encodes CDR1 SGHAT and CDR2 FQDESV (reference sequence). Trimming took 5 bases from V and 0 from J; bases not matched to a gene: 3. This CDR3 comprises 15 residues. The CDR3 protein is CASSRGLSNTGELFF. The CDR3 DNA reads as TGTGCCAGCAGCAGGGGGCTATCGAACACCGGGGAGCTGTTTTTT.

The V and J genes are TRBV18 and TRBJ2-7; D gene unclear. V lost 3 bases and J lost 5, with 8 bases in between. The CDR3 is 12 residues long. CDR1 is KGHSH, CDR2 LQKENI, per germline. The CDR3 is CASSPVAHEQYF. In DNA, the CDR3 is TGTGCCAGCTCACCTGTCGCCCACGAGCAGTACTTC.

CDR3 loop: CASSFLQGRGEAFF. The CDR3 nucleotides are TGTGCCAGCAGCTTCCTACAGGGGAGGGGTGAAGCTTTCTTT. The chain carries TRBV7-2 and TRBJ1-1, with TRBD1 identical over 7 bases. CDR1 is SGHTA, CDR2 FQGNSA, per germline. J gave up 7 bases and V 3 bases, and 8 bases lay outside the gene matches. The CDR3 totals 14 residues.

This CDR3 is CASSLAQGGGFQGYTF. CDR3 nucleotides: TGTGCCAGCAGCCTTGCCCAAGGGGGGGGCTTTCAAGGCTACACCTTC. The rearrangement links TRBV3-1 (or the pseudogene TRBV3-2) to TRBJ1-2, with D tentatively TRBD1 (6 bases). This CDR3 contains 16 residues. V lost 4 bases, J lost 8 bases, and 23 bases lay in between. Germline V lookup: CDR1 LGHDT, CDR2 YNNKEL (reference sequence).

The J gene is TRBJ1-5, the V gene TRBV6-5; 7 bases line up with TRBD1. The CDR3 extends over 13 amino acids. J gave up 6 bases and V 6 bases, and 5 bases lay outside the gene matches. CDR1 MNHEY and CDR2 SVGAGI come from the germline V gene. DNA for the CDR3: TGTGCCAGCAGCCTAACAGGGGCTCAGCCCCAGCATTTT. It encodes CASSLTGAQPQHF.

This CDR3 is CASQIGGRVGREKLFF. The CDR3, as DNA: TGTGCCAGCCAAATAGGAGGGCGCGTGGGAAGGGAAAAACTGTTTTTT. V is TRBV28 and J is TRBJ1-4; D is undetermined. This CDR3 is built from 16 residues. Trimming shortened V by 8 bases and J by 8 bases, and 24 bases separated the two germline ends. Germline lookup yields CDR1 MDHEN and CDR2 SYDVKM.

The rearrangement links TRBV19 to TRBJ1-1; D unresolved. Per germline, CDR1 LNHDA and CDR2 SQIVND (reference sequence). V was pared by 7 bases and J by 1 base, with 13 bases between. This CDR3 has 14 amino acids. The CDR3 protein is CASNVGRWNTEAFF. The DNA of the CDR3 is TGTGCCAGTAATGTAGGACGTTGGAACACTGAAGCTTTCTTT.

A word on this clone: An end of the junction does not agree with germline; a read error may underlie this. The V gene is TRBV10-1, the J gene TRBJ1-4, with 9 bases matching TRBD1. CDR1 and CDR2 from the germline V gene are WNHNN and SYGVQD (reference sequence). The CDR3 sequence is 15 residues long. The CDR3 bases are TGCGCCAGGAGTGGGGGGGACAGGGACGGTGAAAAACTGTTTTTT. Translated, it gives CARSGGDRDGEKLFF.

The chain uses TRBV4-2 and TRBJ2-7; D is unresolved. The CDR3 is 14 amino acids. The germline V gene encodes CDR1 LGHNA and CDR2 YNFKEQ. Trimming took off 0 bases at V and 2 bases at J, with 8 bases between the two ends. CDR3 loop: CASSQENAPYEQYF. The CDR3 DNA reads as TGTGCCAGCAGCCAAGAAAATGCTCCCTACGAGCAGTACTTC.

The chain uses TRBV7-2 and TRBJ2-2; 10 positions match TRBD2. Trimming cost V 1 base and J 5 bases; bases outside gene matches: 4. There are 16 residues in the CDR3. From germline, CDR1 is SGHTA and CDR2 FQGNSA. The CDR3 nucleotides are TGTGCCAGCAGCTTAGAGGGTAGCGGGAGGACCGGGGAGCTGTTTTTT. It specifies CASSLEGSGRTGELFF. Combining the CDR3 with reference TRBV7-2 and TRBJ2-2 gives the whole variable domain GAGVSQSPSNKVTEKGKDVELRCDPISGHTALYWYRQSLGQGLEFLIYFQGNSAPDKSGLPSDRFSAERTGGSVSTLTIQRTQQEDSAVYLCASSLEGSGRTGELFFGEGSRLTVL.

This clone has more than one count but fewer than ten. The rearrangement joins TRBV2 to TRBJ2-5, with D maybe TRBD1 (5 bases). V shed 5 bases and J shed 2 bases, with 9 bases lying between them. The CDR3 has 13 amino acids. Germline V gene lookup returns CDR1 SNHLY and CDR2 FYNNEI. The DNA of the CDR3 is TGTGCCAGCAGTCGGACACCACAAGAGACCCAGTACTTC. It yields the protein CASSRTPQETQYF.

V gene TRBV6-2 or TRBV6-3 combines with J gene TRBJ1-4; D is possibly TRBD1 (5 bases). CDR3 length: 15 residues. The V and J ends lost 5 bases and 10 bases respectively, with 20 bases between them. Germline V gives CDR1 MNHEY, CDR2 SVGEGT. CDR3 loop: CASSPEDTAAGKLFF. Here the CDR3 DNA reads TGTGCCAGCAGTCCCGAGGACACCGCCGCGGGAAAACTGTTTTTT.

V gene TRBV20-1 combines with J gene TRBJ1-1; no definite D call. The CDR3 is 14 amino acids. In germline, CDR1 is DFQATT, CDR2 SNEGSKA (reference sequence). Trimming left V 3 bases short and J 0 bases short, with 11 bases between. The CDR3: CSASRGGLNTEAFF. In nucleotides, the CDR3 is TGCAGTGCTAGTCGAGGCGGACTGAACACTGAAGCTTTCTTT.

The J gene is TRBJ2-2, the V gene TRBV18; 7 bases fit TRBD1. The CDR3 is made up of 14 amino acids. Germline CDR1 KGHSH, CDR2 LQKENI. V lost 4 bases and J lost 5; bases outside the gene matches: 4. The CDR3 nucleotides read TGTGCCAGCTCACAGGGGGCGATGACCGGGGAGCTGTTTTTT. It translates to CASSQGAMTGELFF.

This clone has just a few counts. Written as DNA, the CDR3 is TGCGCCAGCAGCCAAGGCATCTATGGCTACACCTTC. Its protein product is CASSQGIYGYTF. V and J are TRBV4-1 and TRBJ1-2, with D unresolved. The CDR3 is 12 residues long. Germline V gene sequence: CDR1 MGHRA, CDR2 YSYEKL. V was cut by 1 base and J by 4 bases, with 4 bases left in between.

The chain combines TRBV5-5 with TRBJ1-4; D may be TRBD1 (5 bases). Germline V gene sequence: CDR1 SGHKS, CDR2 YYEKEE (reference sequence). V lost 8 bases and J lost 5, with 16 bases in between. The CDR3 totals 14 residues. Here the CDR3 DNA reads TGTGCCAGTCAGCCGGGGCCGCAGAATGAAAAACTGTTTTTT. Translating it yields CASQPGPQNEKLFF.

This CDR3 is CASSLTGTDTQYF. The CDR3 DNA follows: TGTGCCAGCAGCTTGACAGGCACAGATACGCAGTATTTT. J is TRBJ2-3 and V is TRBV5-7; D is unclear. TRBV5-7 is reported as an ORF; its role is uncertain. Trimming cost V 1 base and J 1 base, with 4 bases left between them. The CDR3 consists of 13 residues.

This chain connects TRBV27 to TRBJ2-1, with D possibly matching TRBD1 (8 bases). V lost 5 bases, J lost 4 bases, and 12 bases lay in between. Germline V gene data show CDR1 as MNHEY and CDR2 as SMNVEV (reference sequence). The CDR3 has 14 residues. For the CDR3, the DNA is TGTGCCAGCAGTCACAGGGGGGGTTACAATGAGCAGTTCTTC. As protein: CASSHRGGYNEQFF.

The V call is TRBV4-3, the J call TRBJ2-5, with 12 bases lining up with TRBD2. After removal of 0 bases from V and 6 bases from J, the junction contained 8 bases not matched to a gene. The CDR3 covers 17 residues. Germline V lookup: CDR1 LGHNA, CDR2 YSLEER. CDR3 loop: CASSQDTRTSGVQTQYF. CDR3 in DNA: TGCGCCAGCAGCCAAGATACGAGGACTAGCGGGGTTCAGACCCAGTACTTC.

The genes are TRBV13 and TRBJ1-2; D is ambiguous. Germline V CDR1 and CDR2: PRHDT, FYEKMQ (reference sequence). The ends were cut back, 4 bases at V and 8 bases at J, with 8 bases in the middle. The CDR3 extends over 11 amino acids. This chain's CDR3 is CASSYQGGYTF. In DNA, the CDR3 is TGTGCCAGCAGCTACCAAGGCGGCTACACCTTC. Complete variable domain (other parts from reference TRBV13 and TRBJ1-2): AAGVIQSPRHLIKEKRETATLKCYPIPRHDTVYWYQQGPGQDPQFLISFYEKMQSDKGSIPDRFSAQQFSDYHSELNMSSLELGDSALYFCASSYQGGYTFGSGTRLTVV.